This TCR beta chain was sequenced for a study of low-dose radiotherapy and immunotherapy resistance in tumors. About the research overall: For Cohort 1, fractions of 0.5 Gy were given every 2 weeks, reaching 6.5 Gy overall. Every six weeks patients received intravenous ipilimumab 1 mg/kg, and every two weeks they received intravenous nivolumab 240 mg. Each two-week cycle included intravenous cyclophosphamide 200 mg/m2, given one day before radiation and immunotherapy.

Sample time point: after trial treatment. Treatment in this sample: LDRT plus nivolumab, ipilimumab, low-dose cyclophosphamide and aspirin (RACIN trial). Each donor was administered nivolumab, ipilimumab, aspirin, low-dose cyclophosphamide and low-dose radiotherapy. This clonotype was counted ten times or more. The CDR3 has 18 residues. V shed 1 base, J shed 2 bases, and the junction held 10 bases outside the gene matches. The germline CDR1 and CDR2 sequences are SGHNT and YENEEA. Alpha and beta chains were covered, as first-strand cDNA relied on TRAV- and TRBV-specific primers. The authors ran 15 to 20 PCR cycles to amplify TCRs with a constant-region primer and V-primer adapter. TCRdb recomputed calls from the reads with MiXCR, one row per CDR3 protein. Among some 38,000 distinct CDR3 sequences, under 25% were seen once, and the ten largest hold under 9.5%.

Material: PBMCs, obtained after low-dose radiotherapy plus immunotherapy. The V gene is TRBV11-3, the J gene TRBJ2-2; TRBD2 matches 7 bases. The sequence was collected from a female donor with ovarian cancer. The CDR3 spells CASSLGLVGGTNTGELFF. For the CDR3, the DNA is TGTGCCAGCAGCTTAGGACTTGTCGGGGGGACTAACACCGGGGAGCTGTTTTTT.